The present entry profiles one T cell receptor (beta chain) with its context. Method: immunoSEQ multiplex PCR; TCRdb's copy keeps in-frame clones and lacks some. The sample includes some 2,400,000 clones, around 95% of them seen just once. This entry belongs to a study of shared clonotypes between healthy human individuals. Only Caucasian adults living in Nashville, Tennessee made up the donor group. J lost 0 bases, V lost 4 bases, and 9 bases had no gene match. The CDR3 length is 18 residues. CDR1 and CDR2 from the germline V gene are SGHKS and YYEKEE (reference sequence). The source of this sequence is a young man in good health. The chain has TRBV5-5 and TRBJ2-7; TRBD2 agrees at 14 bases. The sequencing sample was made of naive CD4+ T cells sorted from blood. The subset denotes: CD45RA+ positively selected. The CDR3 coding sequence is TGTGCCAGCAGCGCGCCGGGACTAGCGGGGGAGAGCTCCTACGAGCAGTACTTC. Its translation is CASSAPGLAGESSYEQYF.